A single sample is the source of the 2 T cell receptor beta chains below, sequenced in a study of control samples from healthy donors and cancer patients. Assay used: immunoSEQ multiplex PCR; TCRdb lists only in-frame clones, some missing. The sample records under 200,000 clones, roughly 91% being singletons. Sequenced material: blood. These receptors were collected from a woman aged 25 to 45 in good health.

J is TRBJ2-3 and V is TRBV12-3 or TRBV12-4; perhaps TRBD2 as D (6 bases). The CDR3 loop spans 13 amino acids. V dropped 6 bases and J dropped 4 bases, with 11 bases sitting between them. The CDR3 sequence: CASRPGTSDTQYF. The CDR3 DNA reads as TGTGCCAGCAGACCAGGGACTTCAGATACGCAGTATTTT.

The chain has TRBV7-9 and TRBJ2-1; D is undetermined. Germline lookup yields CDR1 SEHNR and CDR2 FQNEAQ (reference sequence). Trimming removed 2 bases at V and 0 bases at J, with 11 bases between. This CDR3 is 16 amino acids long. In DNA form, the CDR3 reads TGTGCCAGCAGCTTAAGGACGTGGAGCTCCTACAATGAGCAGTTCTTC. This encodes CASSLRTWSSYNEQFF.